This passage covers 20 T cell receptor beta chains from one sample sequenced in a study of blood T cell repertoires in COVID-19. The data were produced by immunoSEQ multiplex PCR, yet TCRdb's version contains in-frame clones alone and is incomplete. The sample carries hundreds of thousands of clones, around 92% recorded once. Sequenced sample: peripheral blood. The receptors were gathered from a woman aged 25-40 years with COVID-19, enrolled during active disease.

The chain has TRBV30 and TRBJ1-6, with D maybe TRBD1 (6 bases). Trimming left V 4 bases short and J 0 bases short, with 10 bases between. The V gene's germline CDR1 is GTSNPN and CDR2 SVGIG (reference sequence). The CDR3 has 15 amino acids. The CDR3 spells CAWIGQNSYNSPLHF. The CDR3 DNA reads as TGTGCCTGGATAGGACAGAACTCCTATAATTCACCCCTCCACTTT.

CDR3 sequence: CASSLAEGVDGGGSSYNEQFF. The CDR3 DNA sequence: TGTGCCAGCAGCTTAGCGGAAGGAGTGGACGGCGGGGGGAGCTCCTACAATGAGCAGTTCTTC. The chain is built from TRBV7-8 and TRBJ2-1; TRBD2 matches 8 bases. The CDR3 consists of 21 residues. Trimming cost V 0 bases and J 0 bases; bases outside gene matches: 16. Germline values: CDR1 SGHVS, CDR2 FQNEAQ.

This chain uses TRBV6-6 with TRBJ1-1; maybe TRBD1 (6 bases). With 5 bases removed from V and 0 bases from J, the gap between germline ends came to 13 bases. The CDR3 has 15 residues. Germline CDR1 and CDR2: MNHNY and SVGAGI (reference sequence). CDR3 in amino acids: CASSLRQVMNTEAFF. The CDR3 DNA sequence: TGTGCCAGCAGTCTAAGACAGGTAATGAACACTGAAGCTTTCTTT.

The rearrangement uses TRBV29-1 and TRBJ2-3; unclear D gene. Germline CDR1 reads SQVTM; CDR2 reads ANQGSEA. The CDR3 length is 11 residues. Trimming removed 5 bases from V and 4 bases from J, with 7 bases in between. Written as DNA, the CDR3 is TGCAGCGTTCTAAAAGCAGATACGCAGTATTTT. Amino acid sequence: CSVLKADTQYF.

The chain recombines TRBV11-2 with TRBJ1-3; D remains unclear. The V and J ends lost 5 bases and 4 bases respectively, with 12 bases between them. CDR1 and CDR2 (germline): SGHAT, FQNNGV. The CDR3 loop spans 14 amino acids. Written as DNA, the CDR3 is TGTGCCAGCAGCCCCCTAGAGGGCGGAAACACCATATATTTT. Translated: CASSPLEGGNTIYF.

The CDR3 nucleotides read TGTGCCAGCCTACGCAACACCATATATTTT. This translates into CASLRNTIYF. The V call is TRBV12-3 or TRBV12-4, the J call TRBJ1-3; no clear D gene. This CDR3 is 10 amino acids long. V was trimmed by 8 bases and J by 7 bases, leaving 6 bases between them.

This chain uses TRBV7-9 with TRBJ1-2; D is unclear. V gave up 5 bases and J gave up 1 base, with 11 bases separating them. The V gene's germline CDR1 is SEHNR and CDR2 FQNEAQ (reference sequence). The CDR3 sequence is 14 residues long. The CDR3 loop is CASSTGTRNYGYTF. The DNA for the CDR3 is TGTGCCAGCAGCACCGGTACGCGTAACTATGGCTACACCTTC. The whole variable domain, filled in from reference TRBV7-9 and TRBJ1-2, reads DTGVSQNPRHKITKRGQNVTFRCDPISEHNRLYWYRQTLGQGPEFLTYFQNEAQLEKSRLLSDRFSAERPKGSFSTLEIQRTEQGDSAMYLCASSTGTRNYGYTFGSGTRLTVV.

The chain couples TRBV28 to TRBJ2-5, with TRBD2 identical over 8 bases. There are 14 residues in the CDR3. Germline V gives CDR1 MDHEN, CDR2 SYDVKM. V lost 11 bases to trimming and J lost 3 bases; unmatched junction nucleotides: 11. The CDR3 DNA reads TGTGCCGCAGCCCGCCCGGGGGGGGAAGAGACCCAGTACTTC. Translation gives CAAARPGGEETQYF.

This rearrangement joins TRBV11-2 to TRBJ2-1, with 7 bases aligning to TRBD2. CDR1 SGHAT and CDR2 FQNNGV come from the germline V gene. The CDR3 totals 16 residues. Trimming at V came to 5 bases and at J to 6 bases, leaving 13 bases not matched to a gene. CDR3 nucleotide sequence: TGTGCCAGCAGCCCCGGGGGGTCTGGCGCCTCCAATGAGCAGTTCTTC. This sequence encodes CASSPGGSGASNEQFF. Complete variable domain (other parts from reference TRBV11-2 and TRBJ2-1): EAGVAQSPRYKIIEKRQSVAFWCNPISGHATLYWYQQILGQGPKLLIQFQNNGVVDDSQLPKDRFSAERLKGVDSTLKIQPAKLEDSAVYLCASSPGGSGASNEQFFGPGTRLTVL.

This clone was seen just once. The gene calls are TRBV5-1 and TRBJ1-1; 7 nucleotides align to TRBD1. Germline CDR1 is SGHRS and CDR2 is YFSETQ. V was clipped by 0 bases and J by 6 bases; unmatched bases: 11. The length of the CDR3 is 16 residues. CDR3 DNA sequence: TGCGCCAGCAGCTTGGGTCAGGGGGGTATAGGCCCTGAAGCTTTCTTT. It codes for CASSLGQGGIGPEAFF.

This chain joins TRBV5-8 and TRBJ2-3; 16 positions match TRBD2. V was pared by 4 bases and J by 4 bases, with 6 bases of the junction left unmatched. CDR1 is SGHTS and CDR2 is YDEGEE in the germline V gene. The CDR3 extends over 17 amino acids. CDR3 DNA sequence: TGTGCCAGCAGCCCCGGGACTAGCGGGGGGGCTTCAGATACGCAGTATTTT. This sequence encodes CASSPGTSGGASDTQYF. The whole variable domain, remainder taken from reference TRBV5-8 and TRBJ2-3, is EAGVTQSPTHLIKTRGQQATLRCSPISGHTSVYWYQQALGLGLQFLLWYDEGEERNRGNFPPRFSGRQFPNYSSELNVNALELEDSALYLCASSPGTSGGASDTQYFGPGTRLTVL.

The sample holds one count of this clone. The chain has TRBV6-5 and TRBJ2-7; 7 nucleotides agree with TRBD2. J lost 3 bases, V lost 8 bases, and 7 bases had no gene match. This CDR3 has 13 amino acids. Germline CDR1 is MNHEY and CDR2 is SVGAGI. The CDR3 loop is CASSPSGGYEQYF. The CDR3 DNA is TGTGCCAGCTCTCCCTCGGGAGGCTACGAGCAGTACTTC.

This chain uses TRBV5-4 with TRBJ1-5; TRBD1 matches 7 bases. The V gene end was trimmed by 4 bases and the J gene end by 7 bases; junction bases not matched to a gene: 5. The germline gives CDR1 SGHNT, CDR2 YYREEE (reference sequence). This CDR3 is built from 13 residues. The CDR3 DNA reads TGTGCCAGCAGCCGGGACAGAGAACAGCCCCAGCATTTT. Amino acids: CASSRDREQPQHF. Looking up the rest from reference TRBV5-4 and TRBJ1-5 gives the full variable domain: ETGVTQSPTHLIKTRGQQVTLRCSSQSGHNTVSWYQQALGQGPQFIFQYYREEENGRGNFPPRFSGLQFPNYSSELNVNALELDDSALYLCASSRDREQPQHFGDGTRLSIL.

The gene calls are TRBV19 and TRBJ1-5, with D maybe TRBD1 (5 bases). Germline V gives CDR1 LNHDA, CDR2 SQIVND (reference sequence). Trimming removed 7 bases at V and 0 bases at J, with 13 bases between. This CDR3 contains 15 residues. The CDR3 spells CASTLGHNSNQPQHF. The CDR3 bases are TGTGCCAGTACCCTAGGACACAATAGCAATCAGCCCCAGCATTTT.

In this sample, this clone turned up once. This chain connects TRBV2 to TRBJ2-6; D is uncertain. Trimming took 8 bases from V and 4 from J, leaving 3 bases between them. The length of the CDR3 is 11 residues. Looked up from germline, CDR1 is SNHLY and CDR2 is FYNNEI. The CDR3 sequence is CASRGANVLTF. DNA for the CDR3: TGTGCCAGCCGGGGGGCCAACGTCCTGACTTTC.

The chain recombines TRBV3-1 (or the pseudogene TRBV3-2) with TRBJ2-5; 10 nucleotides line up with TRBD2. Germline trimming cut 4 bases from V and 1 base from J; bases unmatched to any gene: 12. CDR3 size: 18 residues. Germline V lookup: CDR1 LGHDT, CDR2 YNNKEL (reference sequence). The CDR3 protein is CASSPISNSGGIQETQYF. CDR3 DNA sequence: TGTGCCAGCAGCCCGATATCAAATAGCGGGGGGATCCAAGAGACCCAGTACTTC.

The chain combines TRBV10-1 with TRBJ1-1; D is uncertain. The CDR3 contains 11 residues. With 6 bases removed from V and 3 bases from J, the gap between germline ends came to 5 bases. Germline CDR1 reads WNHNN; CDR2 reads SYGVQD (reference sequence). CDR3 loop: CASRGDTEAFF. The DNA of the CDR3 is TGCGCCAGCAGGGGAGACACTGAAGCTTTCTTT.

The V call is TRBV28, the J call TRBJ2-7; TRBD1 aligns across 10 bases. With V trimmed by 3 bases and J by 8 bases, 13 bases remained unmatched. The CDR3 has 16 amino acids. Germline lookup yields CDR1 MDHEN and CDR2 SYDVKM. Here the CDR3 reads CASSFGDRGFVAQQYF. The CDR3, as DNA: TGTGCCAGCAGTTTCGGGGACAGGGGTTTCGTGGCTCAGCAGTACTTC.

This chain links TRBV27 with TRBJ1-6, with 10 positions matching TRBD1. Losses at the gene ends were 0 bases for V and 6 bases for J; bases not matched to a gene: 11. This CDR3 comprises 19 residues. Germline loops: CDR1 MNHEY, CDR2 SMNVEV (reference sequence). The CDR3 coding sequence is TGTGCCAGCAGTTTATCCTTCCGGGACAGGGGAAAAGTTAATTCACCCCTCCACTTT. Its protein product is CASSLSFRDRGKVNSPLHF.

CDR3 sequence reads: CASSYRDRSIEAFF. The CDR3 DNA reads TGTGCCAGCAGCTACCGGGACAGGAGTATTGAAGCTTTCTTT. This sequence joins TRBV5-8 and TRBJ1-1; 8 nucleotides line up with TRBD1. The CDR3 length is 14 residues. The V gene's germline CDR1 is SGHTS and CDR2 YDEGEE. The V gene end was trimmed by 3 bases and the J gene end by 7 bases; junction bases not matched to a gene: 8.